The clone carrying this TCR beta chain was seen at least ten times. This entry is derived from a study of T-cell reconstitution after alpha-beta-depleted transplantation in children. CDR3 size: 12 residues. Trimming stripped 6 bases from V and 0 bases from J, with 5 bases between. Per germline, CDR1 SGHVS and CDR2 FNYEAQ. The authors prepared the TCRbeta library with unique molecular identifiers. From the PCR reads, TCRdb called clonotypes with MiXCR, one entry per CDR3 protein. The data show around 250,000 distinct CDR3 sequences, over 8% seen once. This chain uses TRBV7-6 with TRBJ1-1; D not resolved. The sample was PBMCs from the stem cell graft donor, taken from the stem cell graft. This sequence was found in a human donor who donated a stem cell graft to a child with SCID. CDR3 loop: CASRPMNTEAFF. CDR3 bases: TGTGCCAGCAGACCCATGAACACTGAAGCTTTCTTT.